Listed below are T cell receptor beta chains from one sample, sequenced in a study of blood T cell repertoires in COVID-19. TCRdb's copy holds only in-frame clones and misses some; the assay was immunoSEQ multiplex PCR. The sample consists of 300,000 to 350,000 clones, 70% to 90% of them appearing once. Sequencing used PBMCs or T cells enriched from blood (not recorded which). Receptor source: a man aged 25 to 40 who had recovered from COVID-19. CDR3s include the opening cysteine and the closing phenylalanine or tryptophan. The D gene is left open where the match is weak. Clone size, where shown, is once, few, many, or a class for clones that have expanded.

D: NA
V: TRBV12-3/TRBV12-4
size: NA
J: TRBJ1-2
DNA: TGTGCCAGCAGTCCCCCCTATCCTGGCTACACCTTC
CDR3: CASSPPYPGYTF

D: TRBD2
V: TRBV9
size: once
J: TRBJ2-5
DNA: TGTGCCAGCAGCGTAGGAAACATGCATTGGGGCGGACGGAGCGGGGTCCAAGAGACCCAGTACTTC
CDR3: CASSVGNMHWGGRSGVQETQYF

D: NA
V: TRBV2
size: NA
J: TRBJ1-2
DNA: TGTGCCAGCAGTGTGGAAGAGGGTGGCTACACCTTC
CDR3: CASSVEEGGYTF

D: TRBD1
V: TRBV7-8
size: NA
J: TRBJ2-1
DNA: TGTGCCAGCAGCTTAGTACCCTCCGGGACAGGGGGCAATGAGCAGTTCTTC
CDR3: CASSLVPSGTGGNEQFF

D: TRBD1
V: TRBV2
size: NA
J: TRBJ2-2
DNA: TGTGCCAGCAGCGGACAGGGGTGGACCGGGGAGCTGTTTTTT
CDR3: CASSGQGWTGELFF

D: TRBD2
V: TRBV3-1/TRBV3-2
size: NA
J: TRBJ2-3
DNA: TGTGCCAGCAGCCATGTAGCGGGGGCGATCACAGATACGCAGTATTTT
CDR3: CASSHVAGAITDTQYF

D: NA
V: TRBV7-9
size: NA
J: TRBJ2-7
DNA: TGTGCCAGCAGCCCCCGACAGAAGCTTCAGTACTTC
CDR3: CASSPRQKLQYF

D: TRBD1
V: TRBV7-8
size: NA
J: TRBJ1-5
DNA: TGTGCCAGCAGCCCAATACAGGGGGTTAATCAGCCCCAGCATTTT
CDR3: CASSPIQGVNQPQHF

D: TRBD1
V: TRBV13
size: NA
J: TRBJ1-1
DNA: TGTGCCAGCAGCCCTGAGGACAGGGTGGCCACTGAAGCTTTCTTT
CDR3: CASSPEDRVATEAFF

D: TRBD1
V: TRBV25-1
size: NA
J: TRBJ1-2
DNA: TGTGCCAGCATGACAGGGACGCGTGGCTACACCTTC
CDR3: CASMTGTRGYTF

D: NA
V: TRBV5-4
size: NA
J: TRBJ1-4
DNA: TGTGCCAGCCGGACAGACTTTAATGAAAAACTGTTTTTT
CDR3: CASRTDFNEKLFF

D: TRBD1
V: TRBV5-1
size: NA
J: TRBJ1-1
DNA: TGCGCCAGCAGCACAACGGGACAGGTGAACACTGAAGCTTTCTTT
CDR3: CASSTTGQVNTEAFF

D: TRBD1
V: TRBV2
size: NA
J: TRBJ1-2
DNA: TGTGCCAGCAGCCTTGGACAGGGGGGCTATGGCTACACCTTC
CDR3: CASSLGQGGYGYTF

D: NA
V: TRBV7-2
size: NA
J: TRBJ1-2
DNA: TGTGCCAGCAGCTTAAGCGGAGCGCGTGGCTACACCTTC
CDR3: CASSLSGARGYTF

D: TRBD2
V: TRBV7-9
size: NA
J: TRBJ2-6
DNA: TGTGCCAGCAGCTCGACTAGCGGGGTTTCTGGGGCCAACGTCCTGACTTTC
CDR3: CASSSTSGVSGANVLTF

D: NA
V: TRBV2
size: once
J: TRBJ1-2
DNA: TGTGCCAGCTTAGGAGGGTCGGATGGCTACACCTTC
CDR3: CASLGGSDGYTF